This is a list of T cell receptor beta chains from one sample in a study of blood T cell repertoires in COVID-19. Some clones are missing from TCRdb's copy, which holds only in-frame ones; the method was immunoSEQ multiplex PCR. The sample has 150,000 to 200,000 clones, roughly four fifths seen once. The sample was peripheral blood. These receptors came from a woman between 70 and 85 years old with COVID-19, enrolled during active disease. The CDR3 runs from the conserved cysteine through the conserved F or W. D genes are given only for firm matches. Clone size is not always given. Where it is, it says once, few, many or a class for expanded clones.

TRBD1	TRBV7-9	once	TRBJ2-7	TGTGCCAGCAGCTTAGAGGGGACAGTCTCCTACGAGCAGTACTTC	CASSLEGTVSYEQYF
TRBD1	TRBV18	-	TRBJ2-2	TGTGCCAGCTCACCGCCGGGGACAGGGGGATCCGGGGAGCTGTTTTTT	CASSPPGTGGSGELFF
-	TRBV6-4	-	TRBJ1-1	TGTGCCAGTGGGAAGAAGGCCTCAGGGGACACTGAAGCTTTCTTT	CASGKKASGDTEAFF
TRBD1	TRBV5-1	-	TRBJ1-1	TGCGCCAGCAGCTTGGCGGCGAGGGGACAGGGGGAAAACACTGAAGCTTTCTTT	CASSLAARGQGENTEAFF
TRBD1	TRBV5-4	-	TRBJ2-7	TGTGCCAGCACCCCGGGACAGGGGGCGCGTTTAGCGGGCGAGCAGTACTTC	CASTPGQGARLAGEQYF
TRBD2	TRBV4-3	many	TRBJ2-1	TGCGCCAGCAGCCAAGACCAGACTAGCCGGCAGTTCTTC	CASSQDQTSRQFF
-	TRBV30	-	TRBJ1-3	TGTGCCTGGAGTGTGGGGGGGGAAAACACCATATATTTT	CAWSVGGENTIYF
TRBD1	TRBV6-5	-	TRBJ2-7	TGTGCCAGCAGCCCCCCGGGGACAGGGATGAACGAGCAGTACTTC	CASSPPGTGMNEQYF
TRBD1	TRBV19	-	TRBJ2-1	TGTGCCAGTAGTCCGCAGGGGGCTAGGAATGAGCAGTTCTTC	CASSPQGARNEQFF
TRBD2	TRBV28	-	TRBJ2-5	TGTGCCAGCAGTCGGGAGGGTTTAGGGGAGACCCAGTACTTC	CASSREGLGETQYF
TRBD2	TRBV5-1	-	TRBJ2-1	TGCGCCAGCAGCTTGGTGGCTAGCGGGACCAATGAGCAGTTCTTC	CASSLVASGTNEQFF
-	TRBV28	-	TRBJ1-5	TGTGCCAGCAGTTCCGACAGCAAGAATCAGCCCCAGCATTTT	CASSSDSKNQPQHF
TRBD2	TRBV5-4	-	TRBJ2-3	TGTGCCAGCAGCCCCCTGGGGCGGGAGGGCCGTAAAGATACGCAGTATTTT	CASSPLGREGRKDTQYF
TRBD1	TRBV2	-	TRBJ2-7	TGTGCCAGTCAGACAGGGGTGGGGCGGGACGAGCAGTACTTC	CASQTGVGRDEQYF
TRBD2	TRBV5-5	few	TRBJ2-7	TGTGCCAGCAGCTTGGCTAGCGGGGGCTACGAGCAGTACTTC	CASSLASGGYEQYF
TRBD2	TRBV14	-	TRBJ2-1	TGTGCCAGCAGCCTCCTCCTAGCGGGAGAGCAGTTCTTC	CASSLLLAGEQFF
-	TRBV28	once	TRBJ1-1	TGTGCCAGCAGAAACACTCTTCTAGGGGGAGCTTTCTTT	CASRNTLLGGAFF
-	TRBV9	once	TRBJ2-5	TGTGCCAGCAGCGTAGCTGGGGGGGAGACCCAGTACTTC	CASSVAGGETQYF
-	TRBV28	once	TRBJ1-5	TGTGCCAGCAGTCTAGGGGGGGGAGGTCAGCCCCAGCATTTT	CASSLGGGGQPQHF
TRBD1	TRBV18	few	TRBJ2-2	TGTGCCAGCTCACCACCTTACAGGGGTACCGGGGAGCTGTTTTTT	CASSPPYRGTGELFF
TRBD1	TRBV12-5	once	TRBJ2-3	TGTGCTAGTGGTTTAGGGACAGCCACGGATACGCAGTATTTT	CASGLGTATDTQYF
TRBD1	TRBV5-1	-	TRBJ2-3	TGCGCCAGCAGCCTGGGACAGTACACAGATACGCAGTATTTT	CASSLGQYTDTQYF
-	TRBV28	once	TRBJ1-2	TGTGCCAGCAGTTTAGGAGGGGCGTCTAACTATGGCTACACCTTC	CASSLGGASNYGYTF
TRBD1	TRBV29-1	-	TRBJ2-1	TGCAGCGTATTAAAAAGACAGGGGTGGGATGAGCAGTTCTTC	CSVLKRQGWDEQFF
TRBD1	TRBV18	-	TRBJ2-1	TGTGCCAGCTCACCCATGGGACAGGCCTACAATGAGCAGTTCTTC	CASSPMGQAYNEQFF
-	TRBV3-1/TRBV3-2	-	TRBJ1-5	TGTGCCAGCAGCCAAGATTGGAGGAATCAGCCCCAGCATTTT	CASSQDWRNQPQHF
-	TRBV11-3	-	TRBJ2-1	TGTGCCAGCAGCCACGGAGATGAGCAGTTCTTC	CASSHGDEQFF
-	TRBV15	-	TRBJ1-4	TGTGCCACCAGCAGTCACCCCCGAGCGACTAATGAAAAACTGTTTTTT	CATSSHPRATNEKLFF
TRBD2	TRBV5-6	-	TRBJ2-2	TGTGCCAGCAGCTTGGGGCTAGCGGGAGTCAGGGCCGGGGAGCTGTTTTTT	CASSLGLAGVRAGELFF
-	TRBV21-1	once	TRBJ2-2	TGTGCCACCCGATTAGTAGCGGGACCGAACACCGGGGAGCTGTTTTTT	CATRLVAGPNTGELFF
-	TRBV28	-	TRBJ2-3	TGTGCCACCACCGGGACTGCCCCAGATACGCAGTATTTT	CATTGTAPDTQYF
-	TRBV6-2/TRBV6-3	-	TRBJ1-1	TGTGCCAGCAGTTGGGCCCAGGGTGGGAACACTGAAGCTTTCTTT	CASSWAQGGNTEAFF
-	TRBV10-2	-	TRBJ1-2	TGCGCCAGCAGCCCAGGGACTCCCGGAGCTAACTATGGCTACACCTTC	CASSPGTPGANYGYTF
-	TRBV18	once	TRBJ1-1	TGTGCCAGCTCACCATCGACAGTACTGAACACTGAAGCTTTCTTT	CASSPSTVLNTEAFF
TRBD1	TRBV11-3	-	TRBJ2-3	TGTGCCAGCAGCTTAGGCGGGACAGGCGCAGATACGCAGTATTTT	CASSLGGTGADTQYF